The 19 T cell receptor beta chains listed next were all sequenced from one sample in a study of cytotoxic CD8 clonotypes in ibrutinib-treated CLL. Assay used: immunoSEQ multiplex PCR; TCRdb lists only in-frame clones, some missing. The sample shows tens of thousands of clones, approximately 90% of them seen only once. Source: PBMCs, taken after 12 months of ibrutinib treatment. These receptors came from a human donor with chronic lymphocytic leukemia.

The chain combines TRBV11-3 with TRBJ2-7; TRBD1 agrees at 9 bases. The J segment lost 0 bases and the V segment lost 1 base, leaving 1 base of the junction unmatched. CDR3 length: 15 residues. The germline gives CDR1 SGHNT, CDR2 YENEEA. CDR3 DNA sequence: TGTGCCAGCAGCTTAGTGGGACAGGGCTCCTACGAGCAGTACTTC. As protein: CASSLVGQGSYEQYF. The complete variable domain, with remaining parts taken from reference TRBV11-3 and TRBJ2-7, reads EAGVVQSPRYKIIEKKQPVAFWCNPISGHNTLYWYLQNLGQGPELLIRYENEEAVDDSQLPKDRFSAERLKGVDSTLKIQPAELGDSAVYLCASSLVGQGSYEQYFGPGTRLTVT.

The rearrangement uses TRBV29-1 and TRBJ1-1; D might be TRBD1 (6 bases). The CDR3 covers 13 residues. Trimming shortened V by 4 bases and J by 5 bases, and 14 bases separated the two germline ends. CDR1 and CDR2 (germline): SQVTM, ANQGSEA. CDR3 sequence (DNA): TGCAGCGTTGCCCACGGGGGCCGTACTGAAGCTTTCTTT. It yields the protein CSVAHGGRTEAFF.

The chain joins TRBV7-9 to TRBJ1-2; tentatively, D is TRBD1 (5 bases). This CDR3 region has 13 residues. V lost 0 bases and J lost 7, with 9 bases in between. CDR1 is SEHNR and CDR2 is FQNEAQ in the germline V gene (reference sequence). CDR3 loop: CASSLAGALGYTF. DNA for the CDR3: TGTGCCAGCAGCTTAGCAGGGGCTCTTGGCTACACCTTC.

The chain uses TRBV29-1 and TRBJ2-5; no clear D gene. The germline V gene has CDR1 SQVTM and CDR2 ANQGSEA. V was shortened by 3 bases and J by 5 bases, with 13 bases between the two germline ends. The CDR3 sequence is 13 residues long. The CDR3, as DNA: TGCAGCGTTGAGGTCGTTTCGGGTGAGACCCAGTACTTC. Amino acids: CSVEVVSGETQYF. The full variable domain, completed using reference TRBV29-1 and TRBJ2-5, is SAVISQKPSRDICQRGTSLTIQCQVDSQVTMMFWYRQQPGQSLTLIATANQGSEATYESGFVIDKFPISRPNLTFSTLTVSNMSPEDSSIYLCSVEVVSGETQYFGPGTRLLVL.

The chain has TRBV10-3 and TRBJ2-7; tentatively, D is TRBD1 (6 bases). CDR3 length equals 12 residues. V was cut by 9 bases and J by 3 bases, with 12 bases left in between. In germline, CDR1 is ENHRY, CDR2 SYGVKD. The CDR3 sequence is CAIQGGGYEQYF. CDR3 DNA: TGTGCCATACAGGGTGGGGGCTACGAGCAGTACTTC.

The chain joins TRBV6-5 to TRBJ2-4; 8 bases are a match to TRBD2. From germline, CDR1 is MNHEY and CDR2 SVGAGI. The CDR3 covers 15 residues. Trimming removed 4 bases from V and 0 bases from J; junction bases left unmatched: 2. The CDR3 spells CASSSRGGAKNIQYF. The CDR3 region has the DNA TGTGCCAGCAGTTCTCGGGGGGGAGCCAAAAACATTCAGTACTTC.

J is TRBJ1-5 and V is TRBV7-8, with 9 bases matching TRBD1. Germline-derived CDR1 and CDR2 are SGHVS and FQNEAQ. The CDR3 contains 18 residues. The junction had 15 bases not matched to a gene; V was cut back by 5 bases and J by 4 bases. CDR3 bases: TGTGCCAGCAGCCTCAGGGGGACAGGGATGTTCGGGAATCAGCCCCAGCATTTT. This codes for CASSLRGTGMFGNQPQHF.

This chain connects TRBV21-1 to TRBJ2-7; the table's D gene call, TRBD1, was not cross checked with the DNA. TRBV21-1 is flagged as a pseudogene. This CDR3 region has 16 residues. DNA of the CDR3: TGTGCCAGCAGCAGGGGACAGGGGGCGCGGGAGAGCGAGCAGTACTTC. It specifies CASSRGQGARESEQYF.

This rearrangement joins TRBV27 to TRBJ2-1; 13 bases match TRBD2. V trimming: 2 bases; J trimming: 0 bases; junction bases outside the gene matches: 10. The CDR3 is 20 residues long. Germline CDR1 and CDR2: MNHEY and SMNVEV (reference sequence). The CDR3 DNA sequence: TGTGCCAGCAGTTTAAACCGGGGACTAGCGGGACCGAGCTCCTACAATGAGCAGTTCTTC. Protein product: CASSLNRGLAGPSSYNEQFF.

The V call is TRBV7-2, the J call TRBJ2-7; 7 bases are a match to TRBD1. The CDR3 runs 14 residues. The junction had 4 bases not matched to a gene; V was cut back by 3 bases and J by 2 bases. Germline CDR1 SGHTA, CDR2 FQGNSA. In nucleotides, the CDR3 is TGTGCCAGCAGCTTCTCAGGGGGACCCTACGAGCAGTACTTC. As protein: CASSFSGGPYEQYF.

The chain has TRBV19 and TRBJ2-5; TRBD1 matches 8 bases. The CDR3 is made up of 13 amino acids. Trimming cost V 7 bases and J 6 bases; bases outside gene matches: 7. Germline-derived CDR1 and CDR2 are LNHDA and SQIVND (reference sequence). The CDR3 is CASNSDRGKTQYF. CDR3 nucleotide sequence: TGTGCCAGTAATTCCGACAGGGGAAAGACCCAGTACTTC.

This clone has more than one count but fewer than ten. The rearrangement links TRBV15 to TRBJ2-1; 8 positions agree with TRBD2. The length of the CDR3 is 19 residues. J lost 5 bases, V lost 2 bases, and 17 bases had no gene match. Germline V CDR1 and CDR2: LNHNV, YYDKDF (reference sequence). CDR3 residues: CATSRLLAGISSYDNEQFF. Here the CDR3 DNA reads TGTGCCACCAGCAGACTGTTAGCGGGGATAAGCTCCTATGACAATGAGCAGTTCTTC. Based on the CDR3 plus reference TRBV15 and TRBJ2-1, the full variable domain is DAMVIQNPRYQVTQFGKPVTLSCSQTLNHNVMYWYQQKSSQAPKLLFHYYDKDFNNEADTPDNFQSRRPNTSFCFLDIRSPGLGDTAMYLCATSRLLAGISSYDNEQFFGPGTRLTVL.

J is TRBJ2-5 and V is TRBV5-1; D uncertain. Between the trimmed V and J ends, which lost 0 bases and 0 bases, there was a span of 3 bases. Germline assignment: CDR1 SGHRS and CDR2 YFSETQ. This CDR3 region has 13 residues. CDR3 region: CASSLADQETQYF. CDR3 nucleotide sequence: TGCGCCAGCAGCTTGGCTGACCAAGAGACCCAGTACTTC.

This clone occurred a few times. V usage is TRBV27 and J usage is TRBJ2-6; D is ambiguous. The CDR3 extends over 13 amino acids. V was clipped by 0 bases and J by 3 bases, with 0 bases between them. Germline values: CDR1 MNHEY, CDR2 SMNVEV (reference sequence). CDR3 residues: CASSLSGANVLTF. The CDR3 DNA sequence: TGTGCCAGCAGTTTATCTGGGGCCAACGTCCTGACTTTC.

The chain employs TRBV19 and TRBJ1-1; D remains unclear. CDR3 length: 15 residues. Trimming took off 3 bases at V and 4 bases at J, with 15 bases between the two ends. CDR1 is LNHDA and CDR2 is SQIVND in the germline V gene (reference sequence). The CDR3 DNA reads TGTGCCAGTAGTATCGATAGTTCCTACACCACTGAAGCTTTCTTT. Protein: CASSIDSSYTTEAFF. Using reference TRBV19 and TRBJ1-1 for the parts outside the CDR3, the full variable domain is DGGITQSPKYLFRKEGQNVTLSCEQNLNHDAMYWYRQDPGQGLRLIYYSQIVNDFQKGDIAEGYSVSREKKESFPLTVTSAQKNPTAFYLCASSIDSSYTTEAFFGQGTRLTVV.

The chain employs TRBV2 and TRBJ2-7; possibly TRBD2 for D (6 bases). Germline V gene sequence: CDR1 SNHLY, CDR2 FYNNEI. The CDR3 spans 13 residues. Trimming left V 4 bases short and J 6 bases short, with 13 bases between. The CDR3 nucleotides are TGTGCCAGCAGTGGAGAAACGGAGGGCGAGCAGTACTTC. Translating it yields CASSGETEGEQYF.

The chain employs TRBV7-3 and TRBJ1-2, with D maybe TRBD1 (6 bases). The CDR3 is 13 amino acids. Germline values: CDR1 SGHTA, CDR2 FQGTGA. Trimming pared 3 bases from V and 6 bases from J, leaving 11 bases between. DNA of the CDR3: TGTGCCAGCAGCTTCTTACAGGGCCATGGCTACACCTTC. Protein sequence: CASSFLQGHGYTF.

This rearrangement joins TRBV7-2 to TRBJ1-6; possible D gene TRBD1, 5 bases. Germline CDR1 is SGHTA and CDR2 is FQGNSA. The V end was cut by 5 bases, the J end by 9 bases, with 20 bases between. The CDR3 sequence is 16 residues long. This CDR3 is CASSPPPGRGSSPLHF. In DNA form, the CDR3 reads TGTGCCAGCAGCCCCCCACCGGGACGTGGCAGTTCACCCCTCCACTTT.

The V gene is TRBV5-1, the J gene TRBJ2-5; D not resolved. CDR3 length: 15 residues. Trimming cost V 4 bases and J 2 bases, with 15 bases left between them. Germline assignment: CDR1 SGHRS and CDR2 YFSETQ. CDR3 residues: CASSTEPGRQETQYF. CDR3 in DNA: TGCGCCAGCAGCACCGAACCGGGCCGTCAAGAGACCCAGTACTTC.